One and the same sample provided the 9 T cell receptor beta chains below, sequenced in a study of blood T cells in healthy people across ages. Through a sample-barcoded 5' primer and a J-beta primer mix, a second PCR was run for roughly 6 to 12 cycles. TCRdb re-analysed the 5' RACE reads in MiXCR, keeping a single row per CDR3 protein. The sample comprises some 930,000 distinct CDR3 sequences, 25% to 35% of which are singletons, and roughly 10% rests with the top ten. These data also featured in a second study, about T cells of mothers and their children.

Sequencing was performed on blood. Receptors were obtained from a woman in her 40s in good health.

The V gene is TRBV4-2, the J gene TRBJ1-4; TRBD1 aligns across 9 bases. Trimming cost V 1 base and J 7 bases; bases outside gene matches: 4. The CDR3 is 15 amino acids. Germline V CDR1 and CDR2: LGHNA, YNFKEQ. CDR3 protein: CASSQATGGFEKLFF. CDR3 DNA sequence: TGTGCCAGCAGCCAAGCTACAGGGGGCTTTGAAAAACTGTTTTTT.

V and J are TRBV12-3 or TRBV12-4 and TRBJ2-3; 8 bases match TRBD2. J gave up 15 bases and V 7 bases, and 24 bases lay outside the gene matches. The CDR3 is made up of 16 amino acids. The CDR3 DNA is TGTGCCAGCACCGATATGCTGCGGGGGGCCACAGATGTGCAATATTTT. The encoded protein is CASTDMLRGATDVQYF.

Ten or more counts support this clonotype. The J gene is TRBJ2-7, the V gene TRBV7-2, with a weak D call TRBD1 (6 bases). This CDR3 has 14 residues. Germline CDR1 SGHTA, CDR2 FQGNSA. V lost 6 bases to trimming and J lost 0 bases, with 12 bases between them. Written as DNA, the CDR3 is TGTGCCAGCAGTACAACAGGGAACTCCTACGAGCAGTACTTC. Protein product: CASSTTGNSYEQYF.

V gene TRBV6-2 or TRBV6-3 combines with J gene TRBJ2-6; D ambiguous. CDR1 and CDR2 (germline): MNHEY, SVGEGT. The CDR3 is made up of 18 amino acids. V was shortened by 6 bases and J by 0 bases, with 18 bases between the two germline ends. The CDR3 DNA reads TGTGCCAGCAGCACCCCGGGCAGGTCAAGCTCTGGGGCCAACGTCCTGACTTTC. Translated: CASSTPGRSSSGANVLTF.

Note on this clonotype: A much larger clone is a single base away; this may be a read error. This chain connects TRBV7-8 to TRBJ1-2; TRBD1 agrees at 10 bases. CDR3 length: 17 amino acids. The V segment lost 6 bases and the J segment 4 bases; nucleotides outside the gene matches: 14. CDR1 SGHVS and CDR2 FQNEAQ come from the germline V gene. CDR3 protein: CASRDRDRGVSSYGYTF. The CDR3 region has the DNA TGTGCCAGCAGGGACCGGGACAGGGGTGTTTCTAGCTATGGCTACACCTTC.

This clonotype has only a few counts. This chain links TRBV20-1 with TRBJ2-3, with TRBD2 as a possible D gene (6 bases). Trimming removed 0 bases from V and 3 bases from J, with 10 bases in between. Per the germline V gene, CDR1 is DFQATT and CDR2 is SNEGSKA (reference sequence). This CDR3 contains 14 residues. The CDR3 loop is CSARDFRGTDTQYF. The CDR3 DNA sequence: TGCAGTGCTAGAGATTTTCGGGGGACAGATACGCAGTATTTT.

As to this clonotype: Since a much larger clone is just one base distant, this may be a read error. V gene TRBV2 combines with J gene TRBJ2-6; D gene uncertain. Germline CDR1 reads SNHLY; CDR2 reads FYNNEI. The CDR3 runs to 13 residues. CDR3 in amino acids: CASSEERGRVQTF. CDR3 bases: TGTGCCAGCAGTGAAGAACGAGGCCGTGTCCAGACTTTC.

This clonotype has only one observation. J is TRBJ1-1 and V is TRBV20-1, with D hard to call. This CDR3 is built from 13 residues. Trimming took 0 bases from V and 4 from J, leaving 9 bases between them. Germline V lookup: CDR1 DFQATT, CDR2 SNEGSKA (reference sequence). CDR3 nucleotide sequence: TGCAGTGCTAGAGATTGGAGGTTCACTGAAGCTTTCTTT. Residues: CSARDWRFTEAFF.

This clonotype was picked up many times. The rearrangement links TRBV12-3 or TRBV12-4 to TRBJ1-4; 8 nucleotides line up with TRBD1. The V gene end was trimmed by 6 bases and the J gene end by 5 bases; junction bases not matched to a gene: 5. The CDR3 spans 14 residues. In DNA, the CDR3 is TGTGCCAGCAGAAGGACAGGGAGGAATGAAAAACTGTTTTTT. It specifies CASRRTGRNEKLFF.